The present T cell receptor beta chain was sequenced within a study of T cells after yellow fever vaccination. Background on the study: Low-cell-number fractions were prepared with SMART-Seq v4 Ultra Low Input.

TCRdb called the 5' RACE reads again in MiXCR, with one record for every CDR3 protein. In the table there are some 600,000 distinct CDR3 sequences, around 17% of which are singletons. The CDR3 is made up of 16 amino acids. Trimming cost V 2 bases and J 2 bases, with 13 bases left between them. Germline V lookup: CDR1 LGHDT, CDR2 YNNKEL (reference sequence). General study points: Clonotypes found in both CD4 and CD8 compartments made up a small share.

In the case of this clonotype: Its antigen is not identified.

This TCR derives from a man aged 18 to 30 who received the YFV17D yellow fever vaccine. Sequencing was performed on PBMCs, taken less than 6 days after the first yellow fever vaccination. V usage is TRBV3-1 and J usage is TRBJ2-1; the D gene is possibly TRBD1 (6 bases). Here the CDR3 DNA reads TGTGCCAGCAGCCAAATCACAGGGCTGACCTACAATGAGCAGTTCTTC. This encodes CASSQITGLTYNEQFF.